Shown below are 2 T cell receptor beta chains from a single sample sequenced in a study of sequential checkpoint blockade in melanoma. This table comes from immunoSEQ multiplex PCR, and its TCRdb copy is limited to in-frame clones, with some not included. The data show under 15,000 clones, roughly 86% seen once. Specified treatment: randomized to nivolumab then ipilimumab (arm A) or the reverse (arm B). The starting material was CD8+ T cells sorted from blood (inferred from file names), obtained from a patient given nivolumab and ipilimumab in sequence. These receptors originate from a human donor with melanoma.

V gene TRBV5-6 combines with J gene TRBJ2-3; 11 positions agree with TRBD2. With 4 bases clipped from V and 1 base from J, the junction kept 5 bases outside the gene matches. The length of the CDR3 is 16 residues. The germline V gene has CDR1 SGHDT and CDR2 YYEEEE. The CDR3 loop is CASSVLAGGGTDTQYF. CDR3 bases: TGTGCCAGCAGCGTTTTAGCGGGGGGGGGCACAGATACGCAGTATTTT.

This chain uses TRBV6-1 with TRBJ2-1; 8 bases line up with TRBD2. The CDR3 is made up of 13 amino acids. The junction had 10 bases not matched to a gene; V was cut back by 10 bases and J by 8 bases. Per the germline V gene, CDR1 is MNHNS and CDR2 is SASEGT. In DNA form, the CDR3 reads TGTGCCACCGAGACCGGGACTAGAGATGAGCAGTTCTTC. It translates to CATETGTRDEQFF.